This T cell receptor (beta chain) originates from a study of prognosis after radiotherapy for stage I lung cancer. CDR3 length equals 16 residues. Germline V lookup: CDR1 KGHSH, CDR2 LQKENI. Losses at the gene ends were 6 bases for V and 7 bases for J; bases not matched to a gene: 17. Many counts were recorded for this clonotype. TCR beta CDR3 was amplified from genomic DNA by two-round multiplex PCR. With primers specific to each TRBV and TRBJ gene, the first-round PCR was performed. From the multiplex PCR reads, TCRdb called clonotypes with MiXCR, one entry per CDR3 protein. The sample carries about 51,000 distinct CDR3 sequences, about 37% recorded once.

The TCR was taken from a donor over 45 with non-small cell lung cancer. The rearrangement links TRBV18 to TRBJ2-7, with 8 bases identical to TRBD1. The sample was PBMCs, taken before or after stereotactic body radiation therapy (not recorded which). This CDR3 reads CASSPPGTGRTWEQYF. The CDR3 region has the DNA TGTGCCAGCTCCCCCCCCGGGACAGGCCGGACTTGGGAGCAGTACTTC.